The present entry profiles one T cell receptor (beta chain) with its context. Authors' processing steps: The assay estimated nucleated cells by amplifying reference gene primers. Assay used: immunoSEQ multiplex PCR; TCRdb lists only in-frame clones, some missing. V and J calls and clone size are those listed in that table; D and trimming were worked out from the DNA. The table lists around 200,000 clones, roughly 84% of them singletons. This CDR3 has 15 amino acids. From germline, CDR1 is SGDLS and CDR2 YYNGEE. V lost 0 bases and J 7 bases, leaving 14 bases between the germline ends. The data were taken from a study of blood T cell repertoires in COVID-19.

The TCR was taken from a man in his forties or fifties with active or convalescent COVID-19. The genes are TRBV9 and TRBJ2-1; maybe TRBD2 (7 bases). The sequencing input was peripheral blood. The CDR3 here is CASSVGGGAENEQFF. The CDR3 DNA is TGTGCCAGCAGCGTAGGTGGGGGGGCCGAGAATGAGCAGTTCTTC.